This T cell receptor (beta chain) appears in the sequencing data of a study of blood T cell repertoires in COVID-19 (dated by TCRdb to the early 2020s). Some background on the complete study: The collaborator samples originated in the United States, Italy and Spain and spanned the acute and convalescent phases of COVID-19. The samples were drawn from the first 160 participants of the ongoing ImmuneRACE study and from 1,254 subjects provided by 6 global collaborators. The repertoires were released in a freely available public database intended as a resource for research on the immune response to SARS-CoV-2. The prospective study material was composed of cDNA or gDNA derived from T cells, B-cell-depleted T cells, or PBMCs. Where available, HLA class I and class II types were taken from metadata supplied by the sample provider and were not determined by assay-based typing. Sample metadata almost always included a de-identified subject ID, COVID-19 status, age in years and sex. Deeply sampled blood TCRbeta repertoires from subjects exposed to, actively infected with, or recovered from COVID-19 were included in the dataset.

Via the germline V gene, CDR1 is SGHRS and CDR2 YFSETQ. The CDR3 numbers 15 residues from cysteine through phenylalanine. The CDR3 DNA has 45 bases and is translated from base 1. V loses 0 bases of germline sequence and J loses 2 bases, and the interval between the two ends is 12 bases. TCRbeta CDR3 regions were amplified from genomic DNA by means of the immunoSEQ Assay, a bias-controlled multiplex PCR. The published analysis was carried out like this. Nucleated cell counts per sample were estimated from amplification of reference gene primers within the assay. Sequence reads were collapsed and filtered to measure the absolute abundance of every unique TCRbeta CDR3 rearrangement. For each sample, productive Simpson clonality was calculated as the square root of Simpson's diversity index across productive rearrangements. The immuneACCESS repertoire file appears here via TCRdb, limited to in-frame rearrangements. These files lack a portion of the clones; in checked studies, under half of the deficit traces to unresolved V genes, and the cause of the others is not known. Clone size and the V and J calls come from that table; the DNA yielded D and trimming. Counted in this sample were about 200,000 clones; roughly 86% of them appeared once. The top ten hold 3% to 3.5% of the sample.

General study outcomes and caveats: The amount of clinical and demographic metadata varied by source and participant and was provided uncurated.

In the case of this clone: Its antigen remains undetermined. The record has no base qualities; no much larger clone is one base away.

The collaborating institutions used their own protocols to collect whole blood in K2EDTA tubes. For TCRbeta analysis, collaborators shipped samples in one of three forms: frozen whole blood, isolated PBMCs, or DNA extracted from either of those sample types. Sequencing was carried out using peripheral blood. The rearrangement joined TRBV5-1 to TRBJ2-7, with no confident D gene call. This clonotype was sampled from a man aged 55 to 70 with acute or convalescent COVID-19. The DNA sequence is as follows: TGCGCCAGCAGCTTGGCCCAGGCTCGCACCTACGAGCAGTACTTC. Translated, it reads CASSLAQARTYEQYF.